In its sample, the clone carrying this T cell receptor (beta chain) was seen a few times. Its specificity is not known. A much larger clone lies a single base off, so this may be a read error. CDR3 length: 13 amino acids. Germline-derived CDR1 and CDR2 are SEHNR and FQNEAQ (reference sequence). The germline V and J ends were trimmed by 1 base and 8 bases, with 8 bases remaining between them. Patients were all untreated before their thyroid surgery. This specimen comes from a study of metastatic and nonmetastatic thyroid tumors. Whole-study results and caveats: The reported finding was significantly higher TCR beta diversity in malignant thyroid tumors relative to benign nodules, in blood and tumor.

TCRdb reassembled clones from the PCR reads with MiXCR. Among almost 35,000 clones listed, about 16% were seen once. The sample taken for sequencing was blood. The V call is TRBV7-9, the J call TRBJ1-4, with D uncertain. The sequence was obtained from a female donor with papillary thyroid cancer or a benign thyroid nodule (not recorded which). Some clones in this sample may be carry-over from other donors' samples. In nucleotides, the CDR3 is TGTGCCAGCAGCTTAGGCAGGCACGAAAAACTGTTTTTT. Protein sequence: CASSLGRHEKLFF.